These T cell receptor beta chains were read from a single sample in a study of OX40 agonist ivuxolimab in advanced cancers. Data came from immunoSEQ multiplex PCR; TCRdb stores just in-frame clones and leaves some out. Of tens of thousands of clones listed, roughly four fifths are singletons. This material consisted of CD4+ or CD8+ T cells sorted from blood, taken in a trial of the OX40 agonist ivuxolimab. The receptor set was obtained from an adult with an advanced solid tumor such as melanoma, head and neck, liver or kidney cancer. CDR3s include the opening cysteine and the closing phenylalanine or tryptophan. A D gene is named only where the DNA matches it firmly. Rows give clone size only sometimes, using once, few, many, or a class for an expanded clone.

length: 13
size: NA
V: TRBV2
J: TRBJ2-1
D: NA
DNA: TGTGCCAGCAGTGAGAGCCGAGACCACGAGCAGTTCTTC
CDR3: CASSESRDHEQFF

length: 15
size: NA
V: TRBV5-4
J: TRBJ1-2
D: NA
DNA: TGTGCCAGCAGCTTAATGTCAGGTCGTGACTATGGCTACACCTTC
CDR3: CASSLMSGRDYGYTF

length: 13
size: NA
V: TRBV29-1
J: TRBJ1-1
D: NA
DNA: TGCAGCGTTGGCCGGCTTTTGAATCATGAAGCTTTCTTT
CDR3: CSVGRLLNHEAFF

length: 15
size: NA
V: TRBV6-5
J: TRBJ2-7
D: NA
DNA: TGTGCCAGCAGTTTCTACCGCTCCCCAGGCCACGAGCAGTACTTC
CDR3: CASSFYRSPGHEQYF

length: 14
size: NA
V: TRBV6-1
J: TRBJ2-5
D: TRBD2
DNA: TGTGCCAGCAGGGGACTAGCGGGAGTAGAGACCCAGTACTTC
CDR3: CASRGLAGVETQYF

length: 17
size: NA
V: TRBV11-1
J: TRBJ2-5
D: TRBD2
DNA: TGTGCCAGCAGCTTAGATTTAACTATAGCGGGGCAAGAGACCCAGTACTTC
CDR3: CASSLDLTIAGQETQYF

length: 14
size: NA
V: TRBV5-4
J: TRBJ2-3
D: TRBD1
DNA: TGTGCCAGCAGGCCAGGGGGCGGCACAGATACGCAGTATTTT
CDR3: CASRPGGGTDTQYF

length: 16
size: NA
V: TRBV2
J: TRBJ2-1
D: TRBD2
DNA: TGTGCCAGCACCCGTTCAACGGGAGGACTTGAGAATGAGCAGTTCTTC
CDR3: CASTRSTGGLENEQFF

length: 14
size: NA
V: TRBV27
J: TRBJ1-1
D: NA
DNA: TGTGCCAGCAGTTTTGGACACAGGTACACTGAAGCTTTCTTT
CDR3: CASSFGHRYTEAFF

length: 15
size: NA
V: TRBV7-8
J: TRBJ1-4
D: NA
DNA: TGTGCCAGCAGCTTAGGTAAAGGACCCACTGAAAAACTGTTTTTT
CDR3: CASSLGKGPTEKLFF

length: 14
size: NA
V: TRBV25-1
J: TRBJ1-5
D: NA
DNA: TGTGCCAGCAGAGGTAGTAGTGTCAATCAGCCCCAGCATTTT
CDR3: CASRGSSVNQPQHF

length: 14
size: NA
V: TRBV27
J: TRBJ2-3
D: NA
DNA: TGTGCCAGCAGGCATTGGGGGGGGCAGGATACGCAGTATTTT
CDR3: CASRHWGGQDTQYF

length: 14
size: NA
V: TRBV5-6
J: TRBJ1-1
D: NA
DNA: TGTGCCAGCAGCTTGGCTTTGGACAGCAGTGAAGCTTTCTTT
CDR3: CASSLALDSSEAFF

length: 15
size: NA
V: TRBV4-1
J: TRBJ2-5
D: TRBD1
DNA: TGCGCCAGCAGCCAAGCGGGACAGGGAACAGAGACCCAGTACTTC
CDR3: CASSQAGQGTETQYF

length: 16
size: NA
V: TRBV25-1
J: TRBJ2-1
D: TRBD1
DNA: TGTGCCAGCAGTGGGGGAGGGACAGGGCCTTACAATGAGCAGTTCTTC
CDR3: CASSGGGTGPYNEQFF

length: 14
size: few
V: TRBV9
J: TRBJ1-2
D: NA
DNA: TGTGCCAGCACCCCACCGGGCCGACCTTATGGCTACACCTTC
CDR3: CASTPPGRPYGYTF

length: 15
size: NA
V: TRBV19
J: TRBJ2-3
D: TRBD2
DNA: TGTGCCAGTAGTATTCCGGGAGGAGGCACAGATACGCAGTATTTT
CDR3: CASSIPGGGTDTQYF

length: 14
size: NA
V: TRBV28
J: TRBJ1-4
D: NA
DNA: TGTGCCTCACATAAGGGGGTGACTAATGAAAAACTGTTTTTT
CDR3: CASHKGVTNEKLFF

length: 16
size: NA
V: TRBV27
J: TRBJ2-2
D: TRBD2
DNA: TGTGCCAGCAGTTTATTGGGACTACCTAACACCGGGGAGCTGTTTTTT
CDR3: CASSLLGLPNTGELFF

length: 15
size: NA
V: TRBV7-8
J: TRBJ2-7
D: NA
DNA: TGTGCCAGCAACTATGTCGGGGGCTCCTCCTACGAGCAGTACTTC
CDR3: CASNYVGGSSYEQYF

length: 15
size: NA
V: TRBV7-9
J: TRBJ2-3
D: TRBD2
DNA: TGTGCCAGCAGCCAAGCGGGAGGGAAGTTAGATACGCAGTATTTT
CDR3: CASSQAGGKLDTQYF

length: 14
size: NA
V: TRBV7-9
J: TRBJ2-7
D: NA
DNA: TGTGCCAGCAGCTTACGGTCCAGGGACTACGAGCAGTACTTC
CDR3: CASSLRSRDYEQYF

length: 14
size: NA
V: TRBV4-1
J: TRBJ2-7
D: NA
DNA: TGCGCCAGCAGCCAGAGATCAGGAGTTTGGGAGCAGTACTTC
CDR3: CASSQRSGVWEQYF

length: 13
size: NA
V: TRBV7-3
J: TRBJ1-2
D: TRBD1
DNA: TGTGCCAGCAGCAATACAGGGGCTGGGGGCTACACCTTC
CDR3: CASSNTGAGGYTF

length: 14
size: NA
V: TRBV30
J: TRBJ2-3
D: TRBD2
DNA: TGTGCCTGGAGTCGGCTAGCGGGCACAGATACGCAGTATTTT
CDR3: CAWSRLAGTDTQYF

length: 15
size: NA
V: TRBV5-4
J: TRBJ2-2
D: NA
DNA: TGTGCCAGCAGCGCTGTAGAAGGGGTGACCGGGGAGCTGTTTTTT
CDR3: CASSAVEGVTGELFF

length: 15
size: few
V: TRBV27
J: TRBJ2-1
D: NA
DNA: TGTGCCAGCAGTTCGAAGACAGGAGCCTACAATGAGCAGTTCTTC
CDR3: CASSSKTGAYNEQFF

length: 12
size: NA
V: TRBV27
J: TRBJ1-2
D: TRBD1
DNA: TGTGCCAGCAGTTCCGGGGACAGGGGCTACACCTTC
CDR3: CASSSGDRGYTF

length: 13
size: NA
V: TRBV5-3
J: TRBJ2-7
D: NA
DNA: TGTGCCAGAAGCCAAGCGTTCACCTACGAGCAGTACTTC
CDR3: CARSQAFTYEQYF

length: 12
size: NA
V: TRBV18
J: TRBJ2-7
D: TRBD2
DNA: TGCACGAGCGGGGGGAGCTCCTACGAGCAGTACTTC
CDR3: CTSGGSSYEQYF

length: 15
size: NA
V: TRBV7-3
J: TRBJ2-1
D: NA
DNA: TGTGCCAGCAGCTTAACGCGGGACAGCTACAATGAGCAGTTCTTC
CDR3: CASSLTRDSYNEQFF

length: 18
size: NA
V: TRBV11-2
J: TRBJ2-1
D: TRBD2
DNA: TGTGCCAGCAGCTTAGGCCTACTGGGTAGCGGGAGTAACAATGAGCAGTTCTTC
CDR3: CASSLGLLGSGSNNEQFF

length: 12
size: NA
V: TRBV5-6
J: TRBJ1-1
D: NA
DNA: TGTGCCAGCAGTCGTCGGACAGCTGAAGCTTTCTTT
CDR3: CASSRRTAEAFF

length: 14
size: NA
V: TRBV10-3
J: TRBJ1-2
D: NA
DNA: TGTGCCATCAGTGGCCGGACGGATAACTATGGCTACACCTTC
CDR3: CAISGRTDNYGYTF

length: 13
size: NA
V: TRBV4-1
J: TRBJ1-4
D: NA
DNA: TGCGCCAGCAGCAAAGCGAGGGGTGAAAAACTGTTTTTT
CDR3: CASSKARGEKLFF

length: 13
size: NA
V: TRBV19
J: TRBJ1-2
D: NA
DNA: TGTGCCAGTAGTATTAACGGCGACTATGGCTACACCTTC
CDR3: CASSINGDYGYTF

length: 14
size: NA
V: TRBV5-4
J: TRBJ2-1
D: NA
DNA: TGTGCCAGCAGCTTCCAGGGCTCCTACAATGAGCAGTTCTTC
CDR3: CASSFQGSYNEQFF

length: 13
size: NA
V: TRBV29-1
J: TRBJ2-7
D: TRBD2
DNA: TGCAGCGTTACGACTAGCGGGGTAGACGAGCAGTACTTC
CDR3: CSVTTSGVDEQYF

length: 12
size: NA
V: TRBV14
J: TRBJ2-3
D: NA
DNA: TGTGCCAGCAGCCAAGCGGGACGTACGCAGTATTTT
CDR3: CASSQAGRTQYF

length: 14
size: NA
V: TRBV19
J: TRBJ1-1
D: TRBD1
DNA: TGTGCCAGTAGTCTTGACAGGGCCTCTCGCGTAGCTTTCTTT
CDR3: CASSLDRASRVAFF

length: 14
size: NA
V: TRBV11-3
J: TRBJ1-5
D: NA
DNA: TGTGCCAGCAGCTTAGCTTCCGGGGGTCAGCCCCAGCATTTT
CDR3: CASSLASGGQPQHF

length: 15
size: NA
V: TRBV7-3
J: TRBJ1-6
D: NA
DNA: TGTGCCAGCAGCTTAGGTTCGCAGGGAAGTTCACCCCTCCACTTT
CDR3: CASSLGSQGSSPLHF

length: 18
size: once
V: TRBV18
J: TRBJ1-3
D: NA
DNA: TGTGCCAGCTCACCACTGACCGGCAGAAGAGTCTCTGGAAACACCATATATTTT
CDR3: CASSPLTGRRVSGNTIYF

length: 16
size: NA
V: TRBV5-1
J: TRBJ2-3
D: NA
DNA: TGCGCCAGCAGCTTGAGGTCTTCCTCTAACACAGATACGCAGTATTTT
CDR3: CASSLRSSSNTDTQYF

length: 14
size: NA
V: TRBV4-1
J: TRBJ1-1
D: NA
DNA: TGCGCCAGCAGCCAAGATCGGGGGCAGCGTGAAGCTTTCTTT
CDR3: CASSQDRGQREAFF

length: 13
size: NA
V: TRBV6-1
J: TRBJ2-5
D: NA
DNA: TGTGCCAGCAGTGCCTCTATAGGAGAGGCCCAGTACTTC
CDR3: CASSASIGEAQYF

length: 17
size: NA
V: TRBV7-2
J: TRBJ2-7
D: NA
DNA: TGTGCCAGCAGCTTAGTGGTGCGGCAGGGAAATCCCTACGAGCAGTACTTC
CDR3: CASSLVVRQGNPYEQYF

length: 14
size: NA
V: TRBV6-5
J: TRBJ1-2
D: TRBD1
DNA: TGTGCCAGCAGTTACGACAGGGACTGGGACGGCTACACCTTC
CDR3: CASSYDRDWDGYTF

length: 13
size: NA
V: TRBV7-2
J: TRBJ2-1
D: NA
DNA: TGTGCCAGCAGCCCCCGACTCGCCAATGAGCAGTTCTTC
CDR3: CASSPRLANEQFF

length: 14
size: few
V: TRBV11-3
J: TRBJ2-1
D: NA
DNA: TGTGCCAGCAGCTTCCGGGACTCACTTAATGAGCAGTTCTTC
CDR3: CASSFRDSLNEQFF

length: 13
size: NA
V: TRBV29-1
J: TRBJ1-1
D: NA
DNA: TGCAGCGTTGCAGTGGGAGCCGCCACTGAAGCTTTCTTT
CDR3: CSVAVGAATEAFF

length: 15
size: NA
V: TRBV6-5
J: TRBJ1-5
D: NA
DNA: TGTGCCAGCAGTTACTCGGGCAGTAGACGTCAGCCCCAGCATTTT
CDR3: CASSYSGSRRQPQHF